The next 8 T cell receptor beta chains were all read from a single sample in a study of post-analysis software for immune sequencing data. Their specific antigens are unknown. Overall study findings and caveats: Comparison of patients with controls showed five or six TRBV segments more frequent in patients, TRBV5-6, TRBV5-1 and TRBV20-1 among them.

TCR beta libraries were prepared from cDNA with unique molecular identifiers. TCRdb re-analysed the PCR reads in MiXCR, keeping a single row per CDR3 protein. The table includes hundreds of thousands of distinct CDR3 sequences, approximately 60% detected once. Material: blood. These receptors originate from a girl aged 2 to 9 with multiple sclerosis.

This chain connects TRBV10-3 to TRBJ2-3; 11 bases fit TRBD1. Trimming cost V 6 bases and J 6 bases; bases outside gene matches: 17. The germline V gene has CDR1 ENHRY and CDR2 SYGVKD. CDR3 length: 18 amino acids. In nucleotides, the CDR3 is TGTGCCATCAGCCCGGGACAGGGGGAGACGGTGAAGCGGGATACGCAGTATTTT. This translates into CAISPGQGETVKRDTQYF.

The rearrangement joins TRBV28 to TRBJ2-3; D is unclear. Germline CDR1 MDHEN, CDR2 SYDVKM. CDR3 size: 14 residues. Trimming took off 5 bases at V and 3 bases at J, with 12 bases between the two ends. The chain's CDR3 is CASSPHKRTDTQYF. In DNA form, the CDR3 reads TGTGCCAGCAGTCCGCACAAGAGAACAGATACGCAGTATTTT.

The rearrangement joins TRBV29-1 to TRBJ2-7, with D perhaps TRBD1 (6 bases). The DNA end favors TRBJ2-5, so the J call may be wrong. Germline V gene lookup returns CDR1 SQVTM and CDR2 ANQGSEA. The CDR3 runs 14 residues. The CDR3 nucleotides read TGCAGCGAAAGGGGGTGGCAGGGGACAGAGACCCAGTACTTC. Protein: CSERGWQGTETQYF.

The J gene is TRBJ2-7, the V gene TRBV6-6, with TRBD1 as a possible D gene (5 bases). Germline values: CDR1 MNHNY, CDR2 SVGAGI (reference sequence). The germline V and J ends were trimmed by 0 bases and 2 bases, with 14 bases remaining between them. The CDR3 has 16 amino acids. Here the CDR3 DNA reads TGTGCCAGCAGTTACTCGTTCCAGGGTCGTACCTACGAGCAGTACTTC. Residues: CASSYSFQGRTYEQYF.

This clonotype was counted only a few times. The chain links TRBV7-9 to TRBJ2-5, with 11 bases lining up with TRBD2. With the DNA end fitting TRBJ2-7 better, the J assignment may be wrong. From germline, CDR1 is SEHNR and CDR2 FQNEAQ (reference sequence). The CDR3 runs to 13 residues. The CDR3 nucleotides read TGTGCCAGCAGCGCTAGCGGGAGGAACGAGCAGTACTTC. Amino acids: CASSASGRNEQYF.

The V and J genes are TRBV9 and TRBJ2-3; 10 bases fit TRBD2. Germline lookup yields CDR1 SGDLS and CDR2 YYNGEE. The J segment lost 1 base and the V segment lost 0 bases, leaving 5 bases of the junction unmatched. The CDR3 totals 17 residues. This chain's CDR3 is CASSVEGLAGGTDTQYF. The DNA for the CDR3 is TGTGCCAGCAGCGTAGAGGGCCTAGCGGGAGGCACAGATACGCAGTATTTT.

The J gene is TRBJ1-1, the V gene TRBV5-1; D ambiguous. Germline CDR1 reads SGHRS; CDR2 reads YFSETQ. Trimming cost V 4 bases and J 4 bases, with 14 bases left between them. The CDR3 spans 14 residues. The chain's CDR3 is CASSVAGLGTEAFF. In nucleotides, the CDR3 is TGCGCCAGCAGCGTGGCGGGATTGGGCACTGAAGCTTTCTTT.

This clonotype was seen a few times. The chain joins TRBV20-1 to TRBJ2-7, with TRBD2 matching 8 bases. Per the germline V gene, CDR1 is DFQATT and CDR2 is SNEGSKA (reference sequence). CDR3 length equals 13 residues. J gave up 3 bases and V 5 bases, and 6 bases lay outside the gene matches. Written as DNA, the CDR3 is TGCAGTGCTCGGGGGACTAGAGACTACGAGCAGTACTTC. Encoded protein: CSARGTRDYEQYF.